This note documents a single T cell receptor beta chain sequence. Its cognate antigen is unknown. Distinct nucleotide sequences in the sample also encode this CDR3. Profiling relied on immunoSEQ multiplex PCR, and the TCRdb table lists in-frame clones only, not all of them. This repertoire shows about 330,000 clones, around nine tenths found once; its top ten account for 15% to 20%. HIV-negative, healthy adults without recent acute infections or vaccinations were the donors. This record belongs to a study of shared clonotypes between healthy human individuals. Study outcomes and limitations: Memory subsets generally showed lower estimated richness than naive subsets. When naive CD4 clonotypes were compared across a few donors, around 5% were shared.

Sequenced sample: memory CD8+ T cells sorted from blood. Subset in this sample: CD45RO+ cells pooled with CCR7-negative TemRA cells. The receptor comes from a man aged 18 to 29 in good health.

This CDR3 reads CASSGLYEQYF. For the CDR3, the DNA is TGTGCCAGCAGTGGATTGTACGAGCAGTACTTC. This chain joins TRBV25-1 and TRBJ2-7, with no clear D. The germline V gene encodes CDR1 MGHDK and CDR2 SYGVNS. The V and J ends lost 4 bases and 4 bases respectively, with 5 bases between them. The CDR3 loop spans 11 amino acids.